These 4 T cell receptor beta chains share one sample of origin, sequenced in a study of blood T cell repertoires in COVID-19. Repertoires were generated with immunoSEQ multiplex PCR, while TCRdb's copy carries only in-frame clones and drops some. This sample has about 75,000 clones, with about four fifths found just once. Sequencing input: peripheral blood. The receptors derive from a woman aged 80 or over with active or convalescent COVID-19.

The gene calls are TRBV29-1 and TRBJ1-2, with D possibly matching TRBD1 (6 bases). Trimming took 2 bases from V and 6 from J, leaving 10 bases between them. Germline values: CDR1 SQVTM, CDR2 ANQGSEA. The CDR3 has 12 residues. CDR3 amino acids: CSVEQGSHGYTF. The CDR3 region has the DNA TGCAGCGTTGAACAGGGGTCCCATGGCTACACCTTC. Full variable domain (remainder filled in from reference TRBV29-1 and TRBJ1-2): SAVISQKPSRDICQRGTSLTIQCQVDSQVTMMFWYRQQPGQSLTLIATANQGSEATYESGFVIDKFPISRPNLTFSTLTVSNMSPEDSSIYLCSVEQGSHGYTFGSGTRLTVV.

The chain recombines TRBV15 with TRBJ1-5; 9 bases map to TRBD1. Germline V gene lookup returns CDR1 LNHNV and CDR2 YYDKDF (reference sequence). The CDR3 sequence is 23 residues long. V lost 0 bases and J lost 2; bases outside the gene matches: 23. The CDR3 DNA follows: TGTGCCACCAGCAGAGATCGTTTTGGGACAGGGCCAACGGGGGCCATTGGCAATCAGCCCCAGCATTTT. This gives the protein CATSRDRFGTGPTGAIGNQPQHF.

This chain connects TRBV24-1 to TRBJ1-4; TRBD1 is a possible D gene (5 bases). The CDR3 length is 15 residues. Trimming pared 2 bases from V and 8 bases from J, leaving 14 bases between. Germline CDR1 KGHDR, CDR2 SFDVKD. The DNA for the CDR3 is TGTGCCACCAGTGATTCGGGGGTGGGCGAGGAAAAACTGTTTTTT. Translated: CATSDSGVGEEKLFF.

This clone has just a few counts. The CDR3 region is CASSGTDQETQYF. In DNA form, the CDR3 reads TGTGCCAGCAGCGGGACAGACCAAGAGACCCAGTACTTC. The chain is built from TRBV4-2 and TRBJ2-5; TRBD1 matches 7 bases. The CDR3 sequence is 13 residues long. Germline CDR1 LGHNA, CDR2 YNFKEQ. With V trimmed by 5 bases and J by 0 bases, 0 bases remained unmatched.